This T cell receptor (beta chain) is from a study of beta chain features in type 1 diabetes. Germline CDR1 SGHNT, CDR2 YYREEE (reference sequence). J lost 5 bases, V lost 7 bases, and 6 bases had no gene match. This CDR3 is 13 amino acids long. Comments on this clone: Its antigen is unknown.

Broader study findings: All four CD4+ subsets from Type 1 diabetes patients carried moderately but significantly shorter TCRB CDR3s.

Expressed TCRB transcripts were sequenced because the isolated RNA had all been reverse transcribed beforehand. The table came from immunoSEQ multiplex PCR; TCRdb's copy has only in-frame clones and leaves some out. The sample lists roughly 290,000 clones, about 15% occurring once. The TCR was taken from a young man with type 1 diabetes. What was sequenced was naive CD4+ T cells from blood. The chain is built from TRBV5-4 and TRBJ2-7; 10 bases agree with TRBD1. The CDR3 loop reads CASADRGHHEQYF. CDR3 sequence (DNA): TGTGCCAGCGCAGACAGGGGGCACCACGAGCAGTACTTC.